The next 28 T cell receptor beta chains were all read from a single sample in a study of cytomegalovirus exposure and HLA in healthy donors. It was with 60 Vbeta and 13 Jbeta primers that the PCR ran. TCRdb keeps only in-frame clones here, not all; method: immunoSEQ multiplex PCR. This table has roughly 130,000 clones, 65% to 75% appearing once. The sequencing sample was made of PBMCs. Receptors were obtained from a woman in her forties or fifties in good health and CMV-seropositive.

This chain joins TRBV2 and TRBJ1-5; D gene unclear. Germline CDR1 reads SNHLY; CDR2 reads FYNNEI. V was cut by 0 bases and J by 9 bases, with 18 bases left in between. This CDR3 has 16 amino acids. In DNA form, the CDR3 reads TGTGCCAGCAGTGAAGCGCTACTACGCTTTGAAGGGCCCCAGCATTTT. Residues: CASSEALLRFEGPQHF.

This clone was counted between two and nine times. The chain has TRBV27 and TRBJ2-3; D is possibly TRBD2 (6 bases). The CDR3 contains 19 residues. Germline CDR1 reads MNHEY; CDR2 reads SMNVEV (reference sequence). Trimming removed 1 base from V and 1 base from J, with 21 bases in between. As DNA, the CDR3 is TGTGCCAGCAGTTTATATTGGCGGGAAGAGGGCTGGGGCACAGATACGCAGTATTTT. It translates to CASSLYWREEGWGTDTQYF.

This chain joins TRBV5-4 and TRBJ2-1, with TRBD1 identical over 9 bases. V shed 7 bases, J shed 4 bases, and the junction held 6 bases outside the gene matches. There are 14 residues in the CDR3. In germline, CDR1 is SGHNT, CDR2 YYREEE (reference sequence). The chain's CDR3 is CASFGTGSYNEQFF. The DNA for the CDR3 is TGTGCCAGCTTCGGGACAGGGTCGTACAATGAGCAGTTCTTC.

The chain is built from TRBV6-1 and TRBJ2-7; 8 nucleotides agree with TRBD1. J gave up 4 bases and V 6 bases, and 8 bases lay outside the gene matches. This CDR3 spans 14 amino acids. Germline CDR1 MNHNS, CDR2 SASEGT. CDR3 residues: CASRTRDRIYEQYF. CDR3 nucleotide sequence: TGTGCCAGCAGAACCCGGGACAGGATTTACGAGCAGTACTTC.

The rearrangement uses TRBV6-1 and TRBJ2-6, with D perhaps TRBD2 (5 bases). The CDR3 has 18 amino acids. Trimming removed 3 bases from V and 0 bases from J, with 15 bases in between. CDR1 and CDR2 (germline): MNHNS, SASEGT. For the CDR3, the DNA is TGTGCCAGCAGTGAGGGAACGGGGAGCTCCTCTGGGGCCAACGTCCTGACTTTC. This gives the protein CASSEGTGSSSGANVLTF.

The J gene is TRBJ1-1, the V gene TRBV6-5; the match to TRBD1 covers 8 bases. The CDR3 contains 12 residues. With 6 bases clipped from V and 8 bases from J, the junction kept 5 bases outside the gene matches. CDR1 MNHEY and CDR2 SVGAGI come from the germline V gene. CDR3 in amino acids: CASRPDRGEAFF. The CDR3 DNA sequence: TGTGCCAGCAGACCCGACAGGGGAGAAGCTTTCTTT.

J is TRBJ2-6 and V is TRBV13, with D tentatively TRBD1 (6 bases). CDR1 PRHDT and CDR2 FYEKMQ come from the germline V gene (reference sequence). The length of the CDR3 is 17 residues. V was trimmed by 6 bases and J by 3 bases, leaving 18 bases between them. CDR3 in amino acids: CASSPGLTGSGANVLTF. The CDR3 bases are TGTGCCAGCAGTCCGGGATTGACAGGTAGTGGGGCCAACGTCCTGACTTTC.

The J gene is TRBJ1-2, the V gene TRBV19, with 7 nucleotides matching TRBD1. With V trimmed by 5 bases and J by 5 bases, 11 bases remained unmatched. The germline V gene encodes CDR1 LNHDA and CDR2 SQIVND (reference sequence). The CDR3 loop spans 15 amino acids. Written as DNA, the CDR3 is TGTGCCAGTAGTCAGGGCCCAGGGGGGATGTATGGCTACACCTTC. This codes for CASSQGPGGMYGYTF.

The rearrangement joins TRBV4-2 to TRBJ2-7; the match to TRBD2 covers 11 bases. The CDR3 is 17 residues long. Losses at the gene ends were 0 bases for V and 5 bases for J; bases not matched to a gene: 9. Germline loops: CDR1 LGHNA, CDR2 YNFKEQ. CDR3 in amino acids: CASSQETSGGYSHEQYF. CDR3 DNA sequence: TGTGCCAGCAGCCAAGAAACTAGCGGGGGTTATTCCCACGAGCAGTACTTC.

The CDR3 region is CASSLGSGNGYTF. The CDR3 coding sequence is TGCGCCAGCAGCTTGGGTTCGGGGAATGGCTACACCTTC. V is TRBV5-1 and J is TRBJ1-2; D gene uncertain. Germline CDR1 and CDR2: SGHRS and YFSETQ. Deletions cut 0 bases from V and 6 bases from J, with 9 bases between. The CDR3 sequence is 13 residues long.

For the CDR3, the DNA is TGCGCCAGCAGCCCAGGAAATGGGCGATATGGCTACACCTTC. Protein product: CASSPGNGRYGYTF. The V call is TRBV4-3, the J call TRBJ1-2; D remains unclear. Germline V gives CDR1 LGHNA, CDR2 YSLEER. There are 14 residues in the CDR3. Trimming took 4 bases from V and 5 from J, leaving 14 bases between them.

As to this clone: The sample carries other DNA sequences with the same CDR3. This sequence joins TRBV7-9 and TRBJ1-1, with D maybe TRBD1 (5 bases). The CDR3 has 15 residues. Trimming left V 1 base short and J 0 bases short, with 9 bases between. Germline V gene sequence: CDR1 SEHNR, CDR2 FQNEAQ (reference sequence). DNA for the CDR3: TGTGCCAGCAGCTTAGGGGGGGGAATGAACACTGAAGCTTTCTTT. It is translated as CASSLGGGMNTEAFF.

The chain joins TRBV18 to TRBJ1-6; possibly TRBD1 for D (6 bases). V shed 3 bases and J shed 9 bases, with 12 bases lying between them. The CDR3 spans 14 residues. CDR1 KGHSH and CDR2 LQKENI come from the germline V gene. This chain's CDR3 is CASSPSTGASPLHF. CDR3 in DNA: TGTGCCAGCTCACCTTCGACAGGCGCTTCACCCCTCCACTTT.

V is TRBV5-5 and J is TRBJ1-5; D gene uncertain. Trimming left V 2 bases short and J 3 bases short, with 12 bases between. This CDR3 contains 15 residues. Germline lookup yields CDR1 SGHKS and CDR2 YYEKEE (reference sequence). In DNA form, the CDR3 reads TGTGCCAGCAGCTTCTGGGCAGACCTCAATCAGCCCCAGCATTTT. This translates into CASSFWADLNQPQHF. The whole variable domain, remainder taken from reference TRBV5-5 and TRBJ1-5, is DAGVTQSPTHLIKTRGQQVTLRCSPISGHKSVSWYQQVLGQGPQFIFQYYEKEERGRGNFPDRFSARQFPNYSSELNVNALLLGDSALYLCASSFWADLNQPQHFGDGTRLSIL.

There are a few counts of this clone. The J gene is TRBJ1-1, the V gene TRBV6-5; no definite D call. Per the germline V gene, CDR1 is MNHEY and CDR2 is SVGAGI. CDR3 length: 14 amino acids. Deletions cut 0 bases from V and 3 bases from J, with 8 bases between. In DNA form, the CDR3 reads TGTGCCAGCAGTTACTCTTCGGGGTACACTGAAGCTTTCTTT. As protein: CASSYSSGYTEAFF.

The chain recombines TRBV12-5 with TRBJ2-7, with 7 bases fitting TRBD1. Trimming cost V 1 base and J 3 bases; bases outside gene matches: 6. The CDR3 is 15 residues long. Germline V gene sequence: CDR1 LGHNT, CDR2 FRNRAP. The CDR3 region is CASGLATGLFYEQYF. The DNA of the CDR3 is TGTGCTAGTGGTTTGGCGACAGGGCTCTTCTACGAGCAGTACTTC.

CDR3 nucleotide sequence: TGTGCTAGTGGGCAGCCGGGACAAGCTAACTATGGCTACACCTTC. Translating gives CASGQPGQANYGYTF. The chain has TRBV12-5 and TRBJ1-2; TRBD1 might be the D (6 bases). In germline, CDR1 is LGHNT, CDR2 FRNRAP. The ends were cut back, 6 bases at V and 0 bases at J, with 14 bases in the middle. This CDR3 is 15 amino acids long. Using reference TRBV12-5 and TRBJ1-2 for the parts outside the CDR3, the full variable domain is DARVTQTPRHKVTEMGQEVTMRCQPILGHNTVFWYRQTMMQGLELLAYFRNRAPLDDSGMPKDRFSAEMPDATLATLKIQPSEPRDSAVYFCASGQPGQANYGYTFGSGTRLTVV.

The chain recombines TRBV7-6 with TRBJ1-6; tentatively, D is TRBD1 (5 bases). V lost 5 bases to trimming and J lost 10 bases, with 21 bases between them. CDR1 and CDR2 (germline): SGHVS, FNYEAQ. The CDR3 length is 16 residues. CDR3 in DNA: TGTGCCAGCAGCCCCGCTGCCAGTGCTGGGGCGTCACCCCTCCACTTT. It codes for CASSPAASAGASPLHF.

The chain has TRBV27 and TRBJ2-7; 7 bases are a match to TRBD2. The V gene end was trimmed by 5 bases and the J gene end by 3 bases; junction bases not matched to a gene: 10. The germline gives CDR1 MNHEY, CDR2 SMNVEV (reference sequence). CDR3 length: 15 residues. The CDR3 DNA follows: TGTGCCAGCAGTCACCGAGGAAGCGGGGTCTACGAGCAGTACTTC. Amino acid sequence: CASSHRGSGVYEQYF.

In this sample, this clone turned up a few times. The V call is TRBV29-1, the J call TRBJ1-2, with D maybe TRBD1 (6 bases). CDR3 length: 12 residues. V was pared by 6 bases and J by 0 bases, with 8 bases between. CDR1 SQVTM and CDR2 ANQGSEA come from the germline V gene. For the CDR3, the DNA is TGCAGCGTGAGGACAGCTAACTATGGCTACACCTTC. Amino acids: CSVRTANYGYTF.

V gene TRBV7-9 combines with J gene TRBJ2-3, with 8 bases that match TRBD2. The CDR3 has 15 residues. V shed 3 bases, J shed 3 bases, and the junction held 5 bases outside the gene matches. Per the germline V gene, CDR1 is SEHNR and CDR2 is FQNEAQ (reference sequence). CDR3 sequence reads: CASSFGTRGTDTQYF. The CDR3 region has the DNA TGTGCCAGCAGCTTTGGGACTAGAGGGACAGATACGCAGTATTTT.

By sample share, this clone is medium-sized. Here the CDR3 reads CASSPVGLNNEQFF. The CDR3, as DNA: TGTGCCAGCTCCCCGGTGGGACTTAACAATGAGCAGTTCTTC. The chain couples TRBV6-6 to TRBJ2-1, with D possibly being TRBD2 (6 bases). The CDR3 covers 14 residues. Trimming took 8 bases from V and 5 from J, leaving 16 bases between them. Germline CDR1 is MNHNY and CDR2 is SVGAGI (reference sequence).

V usage is TRBV2 and J usage is TRBJ2-2; 7 bases map to TRBD1. The CDR3 contains 15 residues. Germline V gene data show CDR1 as SNHLY and CDR2 as FYNNEI. Losses at the gene ends were 6 bases for V and 3 bases for J; bases not matched to a gene: 7. The CDR3 nucleotides read TGTGCCAGCAGCCTGACAGGGTTATACACCGGGGAGCTGTTTTTT. Protein: CASSLTGLYTGELFF.

The gene calls are TRBV10-3 and TRBJ2-7, with 10 positions matching TRBD1. Germline V gives CDR1 ENHRY, CDR2 SYGVKD. The CDR3 has 16 residues. Losses at the gene ends were 6 bases for V and 4 bases for J; bases not matched to a gene: 12. The CDR3, as DNA: TGTGCCATCAGAGGGACAGGGGCCCACCATCAGTACGAGCAGTACTTC. Translation gives CAIRGTGAHHQYEQYF.

The chain has TRBV27 and TRBJ1-6; 8 nucleotides align to TRBD1. This CDR3 spans 15 amino acids. CDR1 is MNHEY, CDR2 SMNVEV, per germline (reference sequence). V dropped 5 bases and J dropped 8; count of bases not matched to a gene: 8. The CDR3 nucleotides read TGTGCCAGCAGTCCGTCCGGACAGGGAGATTCACCCCTCCACTTT. Translating gives CASSPSGQGDSPLHF.

The V gene is TRBV6-5, the J gene TRBJ2-3, with 10 positions matching TRBD2. The germline CDR1 and CDR2 sequences are MNHEY and SVGAGI. The CDR3 consists of 16 residues. Trimming took 0 bases from V and 5 from J; bases not matched to a gene: 5. The CDR3 DNA reads TGTGCCAGCAGTTACTCGAGCGGGGGGGCTGAAGATACGCAGTATTTT. It yields the protein CASSYSSGGAEDTQYF.

The chain joins TRBV6-6 to TRBJ2-7, with 8 nucleotides matching TRBD1. The CDR3 spans 14 residues. Germline CDR1 and CDR2: MNHNY and SVGAGI (reference sequence). With V trimmed by 4 bases and J by 4 bases, 6 bases remained unmatched. This CDR3 reads CASSLAGGRYEQYF. For the CDR3, the DNA is TGTGCCAGCAGTTTGGCAGGGGGCAGGTACGAGCAGTACTTC.

The chain carries TRBV7-2 and TRBJ2-5, with 9 bases fitting TRBD1. The CDR3 spans 14 residues. With 5 bases clipped from V and 3 bases from J, the junction kept 4 bases outside the gene matches. Germline CDR1 and CDR2: SGHTA and FQGNSA. CDR3: CASSDTGGEETQYF. Here the CDR3 DNA reads TGTGCCAGCAGCGATACAGGGGGCGAAGAGACCCAGTACTTC. The full variable domain, rest sourced from reference TRBV7-2 and TRBJ2-5, is GAGVSQSPSNKVTEKGKDVELRCDPISGHTALYWYRQSLGQGLEFLIYFQGNSAPDKSGLPSDRFSAERTGGSVSTLTIQRTQQEDSAVYLCASSDTGGEETQYFGPGTRLLVL.